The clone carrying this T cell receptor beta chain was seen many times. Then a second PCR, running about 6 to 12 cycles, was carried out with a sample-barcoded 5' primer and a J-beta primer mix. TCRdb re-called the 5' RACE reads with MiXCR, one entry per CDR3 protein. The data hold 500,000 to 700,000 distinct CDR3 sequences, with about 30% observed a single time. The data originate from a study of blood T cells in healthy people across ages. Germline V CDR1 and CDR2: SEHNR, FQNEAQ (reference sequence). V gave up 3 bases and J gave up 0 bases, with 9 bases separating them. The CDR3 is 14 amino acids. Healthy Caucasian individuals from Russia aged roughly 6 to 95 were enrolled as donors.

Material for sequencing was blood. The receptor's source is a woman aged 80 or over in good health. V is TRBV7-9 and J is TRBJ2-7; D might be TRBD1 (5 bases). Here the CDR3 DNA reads TGTGCCAGCAGCTTCCCAGGGAACTCCTACGAGCAGTACTTC. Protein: CASSFPGNSYEQYF.